The 32 T cell receptor beta chains below come from one sample, sequenced in a study of cytomegalovirus exposure and HLA in healthy donors. Vbeta (60) and Jbeta (13) primers were used in the PCR. Repertoires were generated with immunoSEQ multiplex PCR, while TCRdb's copy carries only in-frame clones and drops some. The sample includes 130,000 to 150,000 clones, 73% seen only once; the top ten take 1% to 1.5%. Sequencing was carried out using PBMCs. These receptors came from a woman in her forties in good health and CMV-seronegative.

In its sample, this clone was seen once. The chain employs TRBV13 and TRBJ2-3, with TRBD1 matching 9 bases. The CDR3 sequence is 15 residues long. Germline V lookup: CDR1 PRHDT, CDR2 FYEKMQ (reference sequence). The V gene end was trimmed by 5 bases and the J gene end by 2 bases; junction bases not matched to a gene: 5. CDR3 nucleotides: TGTGCCAGCAGCCTCGGACAGGGGCCCACAGATACGCAGTATTTT. Translating it yields CASSLGQGPTDTQYF.

There are a few counts of this clone. The chain couples TRBV29-1 to TRBJ1-1; the D is unclear. Trimming took off 5 bases at V and 2 bases at J, with 15 bases between the two ends. CDR3 size: 14 residues. Germline V lookup: CDR1 SQVTM, CDR2 ANQGSEA. In DNA, the CDR3 is TGCAGCGTTCGGTACCGCCTATCTAACACTGAAGCTTTCTTT. Translation: CSVRYRLSNTEAFF.

The chain uses TRBV10-2 and TRBJ1-1, with D uncertain. V was shortened by 5 bases and J by 0 bases, with 10 bases between the two germline ends. This CDR3 comprises 14 residues. Germline loops: CDR1 WSHSY, CDR2 SAAADI. The CDR3 DNA is TGCGCCAGCAGTCGACGGCGGGTGAACACTGAAGCTTTCTTT. It encodes CASSRRRVNTEAFF.

The genes are TRBV7-2 and TRBJ1-5, with D perhaps TRBD1 (5 bases). The V end was cut by 1 base, the J end by 2 bases, with 15 bases between. This CDR3 comprises 17 residues. Germline CDR1 and CDR2: SGHTA and FQGNSA. This CDR3 is CASSLVMTATGNQPQHF. CDR3 bases: TGTGCCAGCAGCTTAGTTATGACAGCCACGGGCAATCAGCCCCAGCATTTT.

CDR3: CASSPRGLVRPYF. The CDR3 nucleotides read TGTGCCAGCAGTCCCAGAGGTTTGGTCCGGCCCTACTTC. The chain combines TRBV27 with TRBJ2-7; no firm D call. The CDR3 consists of 13 residues. Between the trimmed V and J ends, which lost 5 bases and 13 bases, there was a span of 21 bases. The germline CDR1 and CDR2 sequences are MNHEY and SMNVEV (reference sequence).

There are a few counts of this clone. This sequence joins TRBV5-6 and TRBJ1-2; D remains unclear. The CDR3 totals 13 residues. With 0 bases removed from V and 6 bases from J, the gap between germline ends came to 9 bases. Germline V gene data show CDR1 as SGHDT and CDR2 as YYEEEE. CDR3 region: CASSLGQANGYTF. The CDR3 region has the DNA TGTGCCAGCAGCTTGGGGCAGGCCAATGGCTACACCTTC.

CDR3 in amino acids: CASSEPGNEQFF. The CDR3, as DNA: TGTGCCAGCAGTGAACCAGGAAATGAGCAGTTCTTC. The chain couples TRBV6-1 to TRBJ2-1, with D unclear. V lost 2 bases and J lost 7, with 6 bases in between. Germline V gene lookup returns CDR1 MNHNS and CDR2 SASEGT. This CDR3 comprises 12 residues.

This clone appeared a few times. Here the CDR3 DNA reads TGTGCCAGCACCATTAGCGCCAGCACAGATACGCAGTATTTT. Encoded protein: CASTISASTDTQYF. The genes are TRBV7-8 and TRBJ2-3; tentative D call: TRBD2 (5 bases). The ends were cut back, 7 bases at V and 0 bases at J, with 11 bases in the middle. The CDR3 extends over 14 amino acids. Per the germline V gene, CDR1 is SGHVS and CDR2 is FQNEAQ.

The chain employs TRBV4-1 and TRBJ2-1, with 10 bases that match TRBD2. Germline trimming cut 3 bases from V and 5 bases from J; bases unmatched to any gene: 7. The germline gives CDR1 MGHRA, CDR2 YSYEKL. This CDR3 is 16 amino acids long. CDR3 region: CASSQDRTSGDNEQFF. The CDR3 DNA reads TGCGCCAGCAGCCAGGACAGGACTAGCGGAGACAATGAGCAGTTCTTC.

V is TRBV7-2 and J is TRBJ2-4; TRBD2 matches at 7 bases. The CDR3 contains 14 residues. Per germline, CDR1 SGHTA and CDR2 FQGNSA. The trim removed 1 base at V and 7 bases at J, leaving 4 bases unmatched. CDR3 sequence (DNA): TGTGCCAGCAGCTTAGACGGGGGGATCAACATTCAGTACTTC. Its translation is CASSLDGGINIQYF.

This clone was seen a handful of times. The V and J genes are TRBV6-5 and TRBJ1-2; tentative D call: TRBD1 (6 bases). Germline CDR1 is MNHEY and CDR2 is SVGAGI. Trimming took off 2 bases at V and 4 bases at J, with 17 bases between the two ends. The CDR3 contains 16 residues. Written as DNA, the CDR3 is TGTGCCAGCAGTTACCTTAGGGCGGCAGGGGTCTATGGCTACACCTTC. This translates into CASSYLRAAGVYGYTF.

The gene calls are TRBV7-9 and TRBJ2-5, with 9 bases that match TRBD1. Germline V gene data show CDR1 as SEHNR and CDR2 as FQNEAQ (reference sequence). Losses at the gene ends were 4 bases for V and 4 bases for J; bases not matched to a gene: 10. This CDR3 has 16 residues. DNA for the CDR3: TGTGCCAGCAGCTCTCTAGGTACAGGGGGCGGAGAGACCCAGTACTTC. This encodes CASSSLGTGGGETQYF.

The chain links TRBV7-2 to TRBJ1-2; 10 nucleotides line up with TRBD1. The germline CDR1 and CDR2 sequences are SGHTA and FQGNSA. The CDR3 totals 15 residues. Trimming at V came to 5 bases and at J to 4 bases, leaving 7 bases not matched to a gene. The CDR3 is CASSRQGQGTYGYTF. In nucleotides, the CDR3 is TGTGCCAGCAGCAGACAGGGACAGGGGACCTATGGCTACACCTTC.

The chain uses TRBV27 and TRBJ1-2, with TRBD1 as a possible D gene (6 bases). From germline, CDR1 is MNHEY and CDR2 SMNVEV (reference sequence). The CDR3 is 14 residues long. V was pared by 7 bases and J by 4 bases, with 16 bases between. As DNA, the CDR3 is TGTGCCAGCACCTCCGTGGACAGACCCTATGGCTACACCTTC. Its translation is CASTSVDRPYGYTF.

This CDR3 reads CASSPRDRGSDTQYF. The DNA for the CDR3 is TGTGCCAGCAGTCCCCGGGACAGGGGTTCAGATACGCAGTATTTT. The rearrangement uses TRBV28 and TRBJ2-3, with 10 bases fitting TRBD1. V dropped 5 bases and J dropped 4; count of bases not matched to a gene: 6. The CDR3 has 15 amino acids. Germline-derived CDR1 and CDR2 are MDHEN and SYDVKM.

The rearrangement uses TRBV7-9 and TRBJ1-2, with TRBD1 matching 8 bases. This CDR3 is 14 amino acids long. CDR1 and CDR2 from the germline V gene are SEHNR and FQNEAQ (reference sequence). Trimming cost V 3 bases and J 4 bases; bases outside gene matches: 4. The DNA for the CDR3 is TGTGCCAGCAGCTTCGGACAGGGCGGCTATGGCTACACCTTC. Translated, it gives CASSFGQGGYGYTF.

The V call is TRBV19, the J call TRBJ1-3; D call uncertain. Deletions cut 8 bases from V and 4 bases from J, with 15 bases between. Germline V gene lookup returns CDR1 LNHDA and CDR2 SQIVND (reference sequence). This CDR3 is 14 amino acids long. CDR3 coding DNA: TGTGCCAGTCGCGAGAGGGAATCGGGAAACACCATATATTTT. Its protein is CASRERESGNTIYF.

This clone was seen a handful of times. This chain joins TRBV6-5 and TRBJ1-3, with a possible D match to TRBD1 (6 bases). V was pared by 2 bases and J by 4 bases, with 9 bases between. Germline CDR1 reads MNHEY; CDR2 reads SVGAGI. The CDR3 is 14 residues long. The CDR3 nucleotides read TGTGCCAGCAGTTACGACAGGCGAGGAAACACCATATATTTT. It translates to CASSYDRRGNTIYF.

The chain is built from TRBV7-3 and TRBJ2-3; D is ambiguous. Per germline, CDR1 SGHTA and CDR2 FQGTGA. This CDR3 region has 13 residues. The ends were cut back, 0 bases at V and 2 bases at J, with 3 bases in the middle. CDR3 sequence: CASSLTHTDTQYF. The CDR3 nucleotides read TGTGCCAGCAGCTTAACTCACACAGATACGCAGTATTTT. The full variable domain, with the rest looked up from reference TRBV7-3 and TRBJ2-3, is GAGVSQTPSNKVTEKGKYVELRCDPISGHTALYWYRQSLGQGPEFLIYFQGTGAADDSGLPNDRFFAVRPEGSVSTLKIQRTERGDSAVYLCASSLTHTDTQYFGPGTRLTVL.

The chain has TRBV18 and TRBJ2-2; 7 positions match TRBD1. The CDR3 length is 15 residues. V shed 3 bases, J shed 6 bases, and the junction held 7 bases outside the gene matches. The V gene's germline CDR1 is KGHSH and CDR2 LQKENI. The CDR3 bases are TGTGCCAGCTCACCCGACAGGGAGACACCCGGGGAGCTGTTTTTT. Residues: CASSPDRETPGELFF.

The count of this clone is one. The rearrangement joins TRBV28 to TRBJ2-1, with D possibly matching TRBD1 (6 bases). This CDR3 comprises 17 residues. Trimming shortened V by 6 bases and J by 6 bases, and 24 bases separated the two germline ends. Germline CDR1 and CDR2: MDHEN and SYDVKM. CDR3 bases: TGTGCCAGCAGCCACCCATTAGGGGCAGGGGTGGTCAATGAGCAGTTCTTC. Encoded protein: CASSHPLGAGVVNEQFF. Filled out from reference TRBV28 and TRBJ2-1, the complete variable domain reads DVKVTQSSRYLVKRTGEKVFLECVQDMDHENMFWYRQDPGLGLRLIYFSYDVKMKEKGDIPEGYSVSREKKERFSLILESASTNQTSMYLCASSHPLGAGVVNEQFFGPGTRLTVL.

The J gene is TRBJ1-4, the V gene TRBV15, with D hard to call. The CDR3 spans 14 residues. The germline gives CDR1 LNHNV, CDR2 YYDKDF (reference sequence). Trimming stripped 0 bases from V and 13 bases from J, with 15 bases between. The CDR3 is CATSRDRVTSRLFF. The CDR3 DNA reads as TGTGCCACCAGCAGAGATCGGGTAACTTCGAGACTGTTTTTT.

The rearrangement uses TRBV11-3 and TRBJ2-2; D call uncertain. There are 12 residues in the CDR3. Trimming took 5 bases from V and 7 from J, leaving 8 bases between them. The germline gives CDR1 SGHNT, CDR2 YENEEA. This CDR3 is CASSVSSGELFF. As DNA, the CDR3 is TGTGCCAGCAGCGTCTCTAGCGGGGAGCTGTTTTTT.

This chain links TRBV5-5 with TRBJ2-5; 8 bases fit TRBD1. CDR3 length: 14 residues. Germline lookup yields CDR1 SGHKS and CDR2 YYEKEE (reference sequence). The V segment lost 3 bases and the J segment 5 bases; nucleotides outside the gene matches: 6. This CDR3 is CASSSRTGYETQYF. In DNA form, the CDR3 reads TGTGCCAGCAGCTCGAGGACAGGGTACGAGACCCAGTACTTC.

The chain recombines TRBV5-1 with TRBJ2-2; 7 bases match TRBD1. The CDR3 totals 13 residues. CDR1 SGHRS and CDR2 YFSETQ come from the germline V gene. Unmatched junction bases numbered 2, after V lost 2 bases and J lost 7 bases. CDR3 residues: CASSLQGFGELFF. The CDR3 DNA is TGCGCCAGCAGCTTACAGGGGTTCGGGGAGCTGTTTTTT.

The gene calls are TRBV2 and TRBJ2-5; D possibly corresponds to TRBD1 (6 bases). Germline assignment: CDR1 SNHLY and CDR2 FYNNEI. The CDR3 consists of 14 residues. The V end was cut by 3 bases, the J end by 4 bases, with 12 bases between. CDR3 bases: TGTGCCAGCAGTGACGGACAGTACGGAGAGACCCAGTACTTC. Its protein is CASSDGQYGETQYF.

The V gene is TRBV5-6, the J gene TRBJ1-6; the D gene is possibly TRBD1 (6 bases). This CDR3 spans 16 amino acids. Germline lookup yields CDR1 SGHDT and CDR2 YYEEEE. The V end was cut by 2 bases, the J end by 5 bases, with 14 bases between. Here the CDR3 reads CASSLTRTDHNSPLHF. The CDR3 DNA reads TGTGCCAGCAGCTTAACCCGGACAGACCATAATTCACCCCTCCACTTT.

J is TRBJ1-1 and V is TRBV5-6; 8 nucleotides match TRBD1. The CDR3 totals 15 residues. Trimming cost V 1 base and J 5 bases; bases outside gene matches: 7. Germline CDR1 reads SGHDT; CDR2 reads YYEEEE. The CDR3 here is CASSLQGAGGTEAFF. CDR3 coding DNA: TGTGCCAGCAGCTTGCAGGGGGCGGGCGGGACTGAAGCTTTCTTT. Full variable domain (remainder filled in from reference TRBV5-6 and TRBJ1-1): DAGVTQSPTHLIKTRGQQVTLRCSPKSGHDTVSWYQQALGQGPQFIFQYYEEEERQRGNFPDRFSGHQFPNYSSELNVNALLLGDSALYLCASSLQGAGGTEAFFGQGTRLTVV.

This chain links TRBV5-4 with TRBJ2-2; 9 nucleotides match TRBD2. V gave up 5 bases and J gave up 3 bases; unmatched junction bases: 5. The CDR3 is 15 residues long. Germline values: CDR1 SGHNT, CDR2 YYREEE (reference sequence). The CDR3 nucleotides are TGTGCCAGCAGTAGCGGGGGCGGAGACACCGGGGAGCTGTTTTTT. This translates into CASSSGGGDTGELFF. Drawing the rest from reference TRBV5-4 and TRBJ2-2, the complete variable domain is ETGVTQSPTHLIKTRGQQVTLRCSSQSGHNTVSWYQQALGQGPQFIFQYYREEENGRGNFPPRFSGLQFPNYSSELNVNALELDDSALYLCASSSGGGDTGELFFGEGSRLTVL.

The chain joins TRBV10-3 to TRBJ2-7; D possibly corresponds to TRBD1 (6 bases). The CDR3 totals 16 residues. CDR1 ENHRY and CDR2 SYGVKD come from the germline V gene. Trimming took off 0 bases at V and 4 bases at J, with 16 bases between the two ends. This CDR3 is CAISESKQGWRYEQYV. Written as DNA, the CDR3 is TGTGCCATCAGTGAGTCGAAACAGGGTTGGAGATACGAGCAGTACGTC.

J is TRBJ1-2 and V is TRBV9, with 8 bases matching TRBD1. Germline V gene data show CDR1 as SGDLS and CDR2 as YYNGEE. The CDR3 runs to 15 residues. V dropped 4 bases and J dropped 3; count of bases not matched to a gene: 8. The CDR3 nucleotides read TGTGCCAGCAGCAGGACAGGGAATGGAGACTATGGCTACACCTTC. It yields the protein CASSRTGNGDYGYTF.

This chain uses TRBV5-1 with TRBJ1-1, with a possible D match to TRBD1 (5 bases). The ends were cut back, 7 bases at V and 0 bases at J, with 10 bases in the middle. The CDR3 covers 13 residues. CDR1 and CDR2 (germline): SGHRS, YFSETQ. The CDR3: CASALQVNTEAFF. Here the CDR3 DNA reads TGCGCCAGCGCCTTACAGGTGAACACTGAAGCTTTCTTT.